This TCR beta chain stems from a study of shared clonotypes between healthy human individuals. CDR3 length: 16 residues. Germline CDR1 reads SGHAT; CDR2 reads FQNNGV. J gave up 9 bases and V 2 bases, and 11 bases lay outside the gene matches. TCRdb's table, derived via immunoSEQ multiplex PCR, lists solely in-frame clones and lacks some. The sample consists of roughly 2 million clones, 95% of them appearing once. The sequence derives from a man aged 18 to 30 in good health. The rearrangement joins TRBV11-2 to TRBJ2-1; 9 bases fit TRBD2. What was sequenced was naive CD4+ T cells sorted from blood. The subset: CD45RA+ positively selected. The CDR3 region has the DNA TGTGCCAGCAGCTTACCGACTAGCGGTAAGTTTGGTGAGCAGTTCTTC. It translates to CASSLPTSGKFGEQFF. Complete variable domain (other parts from reference TRBV11-2 and TRBJ2-1): EAGVAQSPRYKIIEKRQSVAFWCNPISGHATLYWYQQILGQGPKLLIQFQNNGVVDDSQLPKDRFSAERLKGVDSTLKIQPAKLEDSAVYLCASSLPTSGKFGEQFFGPGTRLTVL.